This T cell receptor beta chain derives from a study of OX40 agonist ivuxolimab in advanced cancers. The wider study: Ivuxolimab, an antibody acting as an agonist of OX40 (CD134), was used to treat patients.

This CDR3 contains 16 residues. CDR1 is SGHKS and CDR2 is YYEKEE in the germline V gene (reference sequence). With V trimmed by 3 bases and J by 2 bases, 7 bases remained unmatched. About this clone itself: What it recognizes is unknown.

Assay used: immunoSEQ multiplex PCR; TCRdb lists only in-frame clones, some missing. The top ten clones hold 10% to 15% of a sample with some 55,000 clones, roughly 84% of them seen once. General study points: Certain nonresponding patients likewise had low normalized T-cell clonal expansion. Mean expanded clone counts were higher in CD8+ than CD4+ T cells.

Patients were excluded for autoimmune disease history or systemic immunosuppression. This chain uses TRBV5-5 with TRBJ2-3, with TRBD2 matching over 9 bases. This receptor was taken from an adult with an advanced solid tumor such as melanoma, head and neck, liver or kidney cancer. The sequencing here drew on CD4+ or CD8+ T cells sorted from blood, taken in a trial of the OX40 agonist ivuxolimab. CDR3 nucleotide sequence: TGTGCCAGCAGCTCGGCCCGGACTAGCGCCACAGATACGCAGTATTTT. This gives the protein CASSSARTSATDTQYF.